A single sample is the source of the 28 T cell receptor beta chains below, sequenced in a study of early T cells in non-severe SARS-CoV-2 infection. TCRdb redid the calling of the 5' RACE reads with MiXCR, one entry per CDR3 protein. In the table there are about 100,000 distinct CDR3 sequences, under 15% of which are singletons. The sample consisted of whole blood. Every receptor here comes from an adult who was a healthcare worker with PCR-confirmed SARS-CoV-2 infection or an uninfected control (not recorded which).

This clonotype is a singleton in its sample. This chain uses TRBV5-6 with TRBJ2-6; D call uncertain. The CDR3 extends over 15 amino acids. Deletions cut 1 base from V and 3 bases from J, with 8 bases between. Germline V gene sequence: CDR1 SGHDT, CDR2 YYEEEE. The CDR3 coding sequence is TGTGCCAGCAGCTTGCTGGACGGTGGGGCCAACGTCCTGACTTTC. This codes for CASSLLDGGANVLTF.

The V and J genes are TRBV28 and TRBJ1-2, with D possibly TRBD1 on 5 matching bases. CDR1 is MDHEN and CDR2 is SYDVKM in the germline V gene. The CDR3 spans 17 residues. V lost 5 bases and J lost 0, with 19 bases in between. CDR3 in DNA: TGTGCCAGCAGTACCCGGGACCCCCGATACTCTAACTATGGCTACACCTTC. Amino acid sequence: CASSTRDPRYSNYGYTF.

In this sample, this clonotype turned up a few times. V is TRBV10-2 and J is TRBJ1-6; D unclear. V lost 1 base to trimming and J lost 7 bases, with 8 bases between them. The CDR3 consists of 14 residues. Germline CDR1 reads WSHSY; CDR2 reads SAAADI. CDR3 coding DNA: TGCGCCAGCAGTGAGTATGGACCAAATTCACCCCTCCACTTT. Protein product: CASSEYGPNSPLHF.

This sequence joins TRBV29-1 and TRBJ1-2; D may be TRBD1 (6 bases). This CDR3 contains 14 residues. Germline V gene data show CDR1 as SQVTM and CDR2 as ANQGSEA. Trimming left V 8 bases short and J 0 bases short, with 16 bases between. The DNA of the CDR3 is TGCAGCACATCCTGGGGGGCGACTAACTATGGCTACACCTTC. This encodes CSTSWGATNYGYTF.

This clonotype has just a few counts. V usage is TRBV4-1 and J usage is TRBJ2-3; 8 positions match TRBD2. This CDR3 is 13 amino acids long. The germline V gene encodes CDR1 MGHRA and CDR2 YSYEKL. The V segment lost 1 base and the J segment 12 bases; nucleotides outside the gene matches: 6. CDR3 in amino acids: CASSQVRAGGQYF. CDR3 DNA: TGCGCCAGCAGCCAAGTGCGGGCGGGGGGTCAGTATTTT.

This clonotype was found a few times. The chain couples TRBV2 to TRBJ2-5; TRBD2 might be the D (6 bases). The V gene lost 5 bases and the J gene lost 5 bases, with 21 bases spanning the gap. Germline assignment: CDR1 SNHLY and CDR2 FYNNEI. The CDR3 length is 16 residues. CDR3 in amino acids: CASSNSIRPGRETQYF. DNA for the CDR3: TGTGCCAGCAGTAATTCCATTCGTCCGGGGAGGGAGACCCAGTACTTC.

This clonotype was picked up many times. The J gene is TRBJ2-3, the V gene TRBV7-3; D might be TRBD2 (7 bases). This CDR3 comprises 15 residues. The V gene lost 1 base and the J gene lost 2 bases, with 10 bases spanning the gap. Germline loops: CDR1 SGHTA, CDR2 FQGTGA. CDR3 in DNA: TGTGCCAGCAGCTTAAGCGGGGGCCTCACAGATACGCAGTATTTT. The encoded protein is CASSLSGGLTDTQYF.

This clonotype was found a few times. This sequence joins TRBV2 and TRBJ2-2, with D perhaps TRBD1 (6 bases). V lost 6 bases and J lost 4, with 12 bases in between. Germline CDR1 reads SNHLY; CDR2 reads FYNNEI. The CDR3 has 14 amino acids. The CDR3 protein is CASRWGLGTGELFF. CDR3 coding DNA: TGTGCCAGCAGATGGGGGCTCGGCACCGGGGAGCTGTTTTTT. Together with reference TRBV2 and TRBJ2-2, the CDR3 gives the full variable domain: EPEVTQTPSHQVTQMGQEVILRCVPISNHLYFYWYRQILGQKVEFLVSFYNNEISEKSEIFDDQFSVERPDGSNFTLKIRSTKLEDSAMYFCASRWGLGTGELFFGEGSRLTVL.

This clonotype was recorded a few times. The V call is TRBV28, the J call TRBJ1-5; D not resolved. V shed 2 bases and J shed 3 bases, with 8 bases lying between them. This CDR3 has 14 amino acids. Germline V gene lookup returns CDR1 MDHEN and CDR2 SYDVKM. Written as DNA, the CDR3 is TGTGCCAGCAGTTTAAACGGAGTCAATCAGCCCCAGCATTTT. Its protein is CASSLNGVNQPQHF. The variable domain in full, with the rest retrieved from reference TRBV28 and TRBJ1-5, is DVKVTQSSRYLVKRTGEKVFLECVQDMDHENMFWYRQDPGLGLRLIYFSYDVKMKEKGDIPEGYSVSREKKERFSLILESASTNQTSMYLCASSLNGVNQPQHFGDGTRLSIL.

The gene calls are TRBV28 and TRBJ2-7; D might be TRBD1 or TRBD2, each matching 5 bases. Germline V lookup: CDR1 MDHEN, CDR2 SYDVKM. Trimming cost V 3 bases and J 1 base, with 13 bases left between them. The CDR3 is 15 amino acids. The CDR3 sequence: CASSFYRDQSYEQYF. CDR3 DNA: TGTGCCAGCAGTTTCTATAGGGACCAATCCTACGAGCAGTACTTC.

This clonotype was seen ten or more times. The CDR3 nucleotides are TGTGCCAGCAGTTTCACAGGGTCTGGCACCGGGGAGCTGTTTTTT. It encodes CASSFTGSGTGELFF. The chain combines TRBV27 with TRBJ2-2; D may be TRBD1 (6 bases). The CDR3 totals 15 residues. Deletions cut 3 bases from V and 4 bases from J, with 12 bases between. Per germline, CDR1 MNHEY and CDR2 SMNVEV (reference sequence).

This clonotype was recorded at least ten times. The rearrangement joins TRBV2 to TRBJ2-1; 8 bases line up with TRBD2. This CDR3 has 16 residues. Germline trimming cut 5 bases from V and 1 base from J; bases unmatched to any gene: 7. Germline-derived CDR1 and CDR2 are SNHLY and FYNNEI. The CDR3 nucleotides are TGTGCCAGCAGTATCGTGGCGGGGGGTTCCTACAATGAGCAGTTCTTC. Its translation is CASSIVAGGSYNEQFF.

This clonotype appeared many times. The CDR3 reads CASSLVTPGRTNYGYTF. The CDR3 nucleotides read TGTGCCAGCAGCTTAGTTACCCCGGGCAGAACTAACTATGGCTACACCTTC. The chain joins TRBV7-9 to TRBJ1-2; D gene unclear. The germline V gene has CDR1 SEHNR and CDR2 FQNEAQ (reference sequence). V gave up 1 base and J gave up 0 bases, with 15 bases separating them. The CDR3 runs to 17 residues.

This chain uses TRBV29-1 with TRBJ2-1, with a weak D call TRBD2 (6 bases). From germline, CDR1 is SQVTM and CDR2 ANQGSEA. V was clipped by 1 base and J by 5 bases, with 12 bases between them. The CDR3 covers 14 residues. The CDR3, as DNA: TGCAGCGTTGAAGGCCCGGGGAGGAACAATGAGCAGTTCTTC. Its protein product is CSVEGPGRNNEQFF.

The rearrangement uses TRBV7-2 and TRBJ2-3; D uncertain. In germline, CDR1 is SGHTA, CDR2 FQGNSA. The ends were cut back, 3 bases at V and 2 bases at J, with 9 bases in the middle. This CDR3 has 14 amino acids. The CDR3 coding sequence is TGTGCCAGCAGCTTCTCGGCGGCCACAGATACGCAGTATTTT. The encoded protein is CASSFSAATDTQYF.

This chain uses TRBV7-9 with TRBJ2-1; D unresolved. The J call is doubtful: the DNA matches TRBJ2-7 better. The CDR3 runs 14 residues. Germline CDR1 SEHNR, CDR2 FQNEAQ (reference sequence). Here the CDR3 reads CASSPPRFYNEQYF. The CDR3 DNA sequence: TGTGCCAGCAGCCCCCCCCGGTTTTACAATGAGCAGTACTTC.

The rearrangement links TRBV18 to TRBJ1-4; D not resolved. Trimming took 5 bases from V and 4 from J, leaving 8 bases between them. In germline, CDR1 is KGHSH, CDR2 LQKENI. The CDR3 covers 13 residues. CDR3 residues: CASSIGLNEKLFF. In nucleotides, the CDR3 is TGTGCCAGCTCAATAGGCCTTAATGAAAAACTGTTTTTT.

This clonotype was recorded at least ten times. This chain links TRBV25-1 with TRBJ2-2, with 9 bases aligning to TRBD2. V lost 3 bases, J lost 0 bases, and 8 bases stayed unmatched. The CDR3 is 18 residues long. The germline gives CDR1 MGHDK, CDR2 SYGVNS. The CDR3 spells CASSDKSGGYANTGELFF. CDR3 sequence (DNA): TGTGCCAGCAGTGACAAGAGCGGGGGGTACGCGAACACCGGGGAGCTGTTTTTT.

This clonotype was seen only a few times. The chain links TRBV4-3 to TRBJ2-1, with D tentatively TRBD1 (5 bases). The CDR3 sequence is 19 residues long. Trimming left V 0 bases short and J 0 bases short, with 18 bases between. Per the germline V gene, CDR1 is LGHNA and CDR2 is YSLEER. CDR3 sequence: CASSQECRAANYSYNEQFF. CDR3 nucleotide sequence: TGCGCCAGCAGCCAAGAGTGCAGGGCAGCCAATTACTCCTACAATGAGCAGTTCTTC.

This clonotype was recorded many times. The chain recombines TRBV28 with TRBJ2-3; a possible D gene is TRBD2 (6 bases). The CDR3 is made up of 14 amino acids. Germline values: CDR1 MDHEN, CDR2 SYDVKM. The V and J ends lost 5 bases and 5 bases respectively, with 14 bases between them. CDR3 amino acids: CASSAGGLGDTQYF. DNA for the CDR3: TGTGCCAGCAGTGCCGGGGGTCTTGGAGATACGCAGTATTTT.

V gene TRBV6-5 combines with J gene TRBJ2-7; 7 positions agree with TRBD1. The germline CDR1 and CDR2 sequences are MNHEY and SVGAGI. Trimming cost V 0 bases and J 4 bases; bases outside gene matches: 18. This CDR3 has 19 amino acids. The CDR3 here is CASSYSSSMRGRARYEQYF. CDR3 nucleotide sequence: TGTGCCAGCAGTTACTCAAGTTCGATGAGGGGGCGAGCTCGATACGAGCAGTACTTC.

This clonotype has ten or more counts. The chain couples TRBV7-2 to TRBJ2-1, with D maybe TRBD2 (6 bases). The V and J ends lost 5 bases and 9 bases respectively, with 11 bases between them. The germline gives CDR1 SGHTA, CDR2 FQGNSA. This CDR3 is 12 amino acids long. The CDR3 DNA reads as TGTGCCAGCAGCCCACTAGCAGGTGAGCAGTTCTTC. Its translation: CASSPLAGEQFF.

This clonotype was observed a handful of times. The V gene is TRBV7-3, the J gene TRBJ1-6; D not certain. There are 13 residues in the CDR3. Germline values: CDR1 SGHTA, CDR2 FQGTGA. Trimming cost V 2 bases and J 6 bases, with 5 bases left between them. The CDR3 sequence is CASSLALNSPLHF. The CDR3 region has the DNA TGTGCCAGCAGCTTAGCCCTTAATTCACCCCTCCACTTT. Full variable domain (rest looked up from reference TRBV7-3 and TRBJ1-6): GAGVSQTPSNKVTEKGKYVELRCDPISGHTALYWYRQSLGQGPEFLIYFQGTGAADDSGLPNDRFFAVRPEGSVSTLKIQRTERGDSAVYLCASSLALNSPLHFGNGTRLTVT.

The chain recombines TRBV9 with TRBJ2-3; maybe TRBD1 (5 bases). V was clipped by 1 base and J by 0 bases, with 9 bases between them. CDR1 is SGDLS, CDR2 YYNGEE, per germline. The CDR3 length is 15 residues. CDR3 in amino acids: CASSVRGLSTDTQYF. As DNA, the CDR3 is TGTGCCAGCAGCGTAAGGGGCCTTAGCACAGATACGCAGTATTTT.

This clonotype occurred a few times. This rearrangement joins TRBV27 to TRBJ1-1; unclear D gene. Germline V gene lookup returns CDR1 MNHEY and CDR2 SMNVEV (reference sequence). With 0 bases removed from V and 0 bases from J, the gap between germline ends came to 8 bases. This CDR3 has 15 amino acids. The CDR3 region has the DNA TGTGCCAGCAGTTTATCGTATACCCTGAACACTGAAGCTTTCTTT. It encodes CASSLSYTLNTEAFF.

The gene calls are TRBV7-9 and TRBJ1-5, with D perhaps TRBD1 (5 bases). Deletions cut 3 bases from V and 4 bases from J, with 7 bases between. The CDR3 runs 13 residues. Germline CDR1 and CDR2: SEHNR and FQNEAQ (reference sequence). CDR3: CASSFEGNQPQHF. CDR3 coding DNA: TGTGCCAGCAGCTTTGAGGGGAATCAGCCCCAGCATTTT.

There are many counts of this clonotype. The chain joins TRBV2 to TRBJ2-5, with D maybe TRBD2 (5 bases). CDR3 length: 12 amino acids. Germline CDR1 SNHLY, CDR2 FYNNEI. V lost 8 bases and J 7 bases, leaving 14 bases between the germline ends. CDR3 amino acids: CASLRTRGTQYF. The CDR3 nucleotides read TGTGCCAGCCTTCGAACCCGGGGGACCCAGTACTTC.

This chain uses TRBV7-9 with TRBJ1-5; 7 nucleotides line up with TRBD1. The CDR3 length is 14 residues. Trimming removed 3 bases from V and 3 bases from J; junction bases left unmatched: 2. Germline CDR1 and CDR2: SEHNR and FQNEAQ (reference sequence). The CDR3 region is CASSLGQLNQPQHF. CDR3 DNA sequence: TGTGCCAGCAGCTTGGGACAGCTCAATCAGCCCCAGCATTTT. The full variable domain, its missing parts supplied by reference TRBV7-9 and TRBJ1-5, is DTGVSQNPRHKITKRGQNVTFRCDPISEHNRLYWYRQTLGQGPEFLTYFQNEAQLEKSRLLSDRFSAERPKGSFSTLEIQRTEQGDSAMYLCASSLGQLNQPQHFGDGTRLSIL.